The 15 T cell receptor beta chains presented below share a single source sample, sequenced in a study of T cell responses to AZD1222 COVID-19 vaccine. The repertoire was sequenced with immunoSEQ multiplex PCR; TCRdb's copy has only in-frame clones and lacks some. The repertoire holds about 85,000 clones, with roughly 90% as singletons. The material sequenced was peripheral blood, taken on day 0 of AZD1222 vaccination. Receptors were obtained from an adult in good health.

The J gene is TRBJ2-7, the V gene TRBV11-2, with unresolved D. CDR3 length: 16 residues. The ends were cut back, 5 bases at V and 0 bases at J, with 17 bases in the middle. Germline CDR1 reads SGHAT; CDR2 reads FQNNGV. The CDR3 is CASSAADGLGSYEQYF. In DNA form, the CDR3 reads TGTGCCAGCAGCGCCGCAGACGGTCTAGGCTCCTACGAGCAGTACTTC.

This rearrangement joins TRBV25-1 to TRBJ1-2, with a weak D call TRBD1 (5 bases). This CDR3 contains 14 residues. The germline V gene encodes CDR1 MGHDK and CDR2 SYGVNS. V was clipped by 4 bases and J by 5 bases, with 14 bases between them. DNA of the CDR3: TGTGCCAGCAGTGGGGGGACCCGTATTTATGGCTACACCTTC. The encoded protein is CASSGGTRIYGYTF.

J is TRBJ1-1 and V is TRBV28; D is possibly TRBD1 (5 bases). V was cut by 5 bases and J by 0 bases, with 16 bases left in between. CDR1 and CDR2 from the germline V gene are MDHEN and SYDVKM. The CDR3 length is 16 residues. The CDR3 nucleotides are TGTGCCAGCAGTCCCGCCGGGACGGACATGAACACTGAAGCTTTCTTT. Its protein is CASSPAGTDMNTEAFF.

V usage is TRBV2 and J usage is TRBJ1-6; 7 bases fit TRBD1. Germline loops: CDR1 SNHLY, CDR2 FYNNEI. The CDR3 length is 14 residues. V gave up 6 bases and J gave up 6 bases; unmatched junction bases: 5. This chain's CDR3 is CASRSGTANSPLHF. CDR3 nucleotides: TGTGCCAGCAGGTCCGGGACAGCTAATTCACCCCTCCACTTT.

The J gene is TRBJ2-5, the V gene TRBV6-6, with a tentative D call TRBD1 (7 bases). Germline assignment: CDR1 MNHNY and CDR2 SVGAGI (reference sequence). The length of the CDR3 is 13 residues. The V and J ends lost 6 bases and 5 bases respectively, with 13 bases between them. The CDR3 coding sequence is TGTGCCAGCAGCGGGGGACAGAGGGAGACCCAGTACTTC. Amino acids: CASSGGQRETQYF.

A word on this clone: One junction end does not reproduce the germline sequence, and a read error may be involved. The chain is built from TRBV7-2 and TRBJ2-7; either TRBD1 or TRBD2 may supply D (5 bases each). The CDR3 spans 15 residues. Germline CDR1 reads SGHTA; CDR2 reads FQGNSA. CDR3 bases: TGTGCCAGCAACTTAGAAGCCTCTTCGGGGCGCGAGCAGTACTTC. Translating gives CASNLEASSGREQYF.

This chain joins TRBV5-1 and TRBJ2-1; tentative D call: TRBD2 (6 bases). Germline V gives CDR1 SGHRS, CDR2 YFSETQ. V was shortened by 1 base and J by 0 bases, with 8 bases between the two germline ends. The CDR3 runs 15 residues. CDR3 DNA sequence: TGCGCCAGCAGCTTGTTGCGGGGCTCCTACAATGAGCAGTTCTTC. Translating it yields CASSLLRGSYNEQFF.

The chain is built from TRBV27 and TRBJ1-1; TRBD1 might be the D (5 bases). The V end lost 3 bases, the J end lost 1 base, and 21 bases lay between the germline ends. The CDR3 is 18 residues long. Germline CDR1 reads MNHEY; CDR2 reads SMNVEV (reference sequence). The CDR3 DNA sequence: TGTGCCAGCAGTTTCAGGGTCCGGGCAGGTCAAGGGAACACTGAAGCTTTCTTT. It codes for CASSFRVRAGQGNTEAFF.

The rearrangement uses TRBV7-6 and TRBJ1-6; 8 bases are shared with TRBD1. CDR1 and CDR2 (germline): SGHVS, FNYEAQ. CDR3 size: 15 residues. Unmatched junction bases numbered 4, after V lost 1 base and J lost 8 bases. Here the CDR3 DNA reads TGTGCCAGCAGCTTAGGGACAGGGACGGATTCACCCCTCCACTTT. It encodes CASSLGTGTDSPLHF.

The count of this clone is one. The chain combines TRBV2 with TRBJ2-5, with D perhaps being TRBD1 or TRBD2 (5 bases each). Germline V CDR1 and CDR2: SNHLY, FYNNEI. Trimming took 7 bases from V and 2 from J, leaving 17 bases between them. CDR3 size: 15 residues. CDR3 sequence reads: CASKRGRKYQETQYF. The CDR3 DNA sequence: TGTGCCAGCAAAAGGGGACGGAAATATCAAGAGACCCAGTACTTC.

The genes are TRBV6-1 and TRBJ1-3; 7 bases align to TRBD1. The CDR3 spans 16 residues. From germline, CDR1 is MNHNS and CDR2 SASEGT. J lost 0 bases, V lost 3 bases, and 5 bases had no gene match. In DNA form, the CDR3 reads TGTGCCAGCAGTGAGCCGGGACAGCTCTCTGGAAACACCATATATTTT. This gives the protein CASSEPGQLSGNTIYF.

The DNA for the CDR3 is TGCGCCAGCAAGGCGGAAGCGAACACCGGGGAGCTGTTTTTT. This sequence encodes CASKAEANTGELFF. The chain employs TRBV5-1 and TRBJ2-2; D unresolved. CDR1 and CDR2 from the germline V gene are SGHRS and YFSETQ. This CDR3 spans 14 amino acids. V was pared by 6 bases and J by 0 bases, with 9 bases between.

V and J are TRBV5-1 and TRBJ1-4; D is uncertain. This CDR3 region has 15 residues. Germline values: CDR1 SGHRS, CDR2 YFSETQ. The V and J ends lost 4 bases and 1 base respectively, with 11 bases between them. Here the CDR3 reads CASSTGRGTNEKLFF. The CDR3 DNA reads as TGCGCCAGCAGCACCGGACGGGGAACTAATGAAAAACTGTTTTTT. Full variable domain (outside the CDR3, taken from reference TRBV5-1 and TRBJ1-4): KAGVTQTPRYLIKTRGQQVTLSCSPISGHRSVSWYQQTPGQGLQFLFEYFSETQRNKGNFPGRFSGRQFSNSRSEMNVSTLELGDSALYLCASSTGRGTNEKLFFGSGTQLSVL.

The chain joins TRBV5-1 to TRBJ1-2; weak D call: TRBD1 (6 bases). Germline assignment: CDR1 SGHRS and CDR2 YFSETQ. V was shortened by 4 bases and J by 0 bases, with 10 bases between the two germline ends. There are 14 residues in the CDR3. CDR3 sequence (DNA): TGCGCCAGCAGCATGGAGGGGGCTAACTATGGCTACACCTTC. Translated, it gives CASSMEGANYGYTF.

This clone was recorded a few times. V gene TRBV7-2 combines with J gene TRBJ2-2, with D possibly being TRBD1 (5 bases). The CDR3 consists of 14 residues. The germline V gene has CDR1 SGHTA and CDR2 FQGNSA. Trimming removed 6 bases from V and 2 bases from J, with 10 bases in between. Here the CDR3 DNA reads TGTGCCAGCAGACCAGGGCGTAACACCGGGGAGCTGTTTTTT. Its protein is CASRPGRNTGELFF.